Sequencing of this TCR beta chain was carried out in a study of T cells after yellow fever vaccination. As for the study in general: The SMART-Seq v4 Ultra Low Input method served to prepare the low-cell-number fractions. Notes on the study in general: In post-booster samples, most primary-vaccination clones reappeared (about 95% CD4, nearly 90% CD8).

As for this clonotype: The antigen remains undetermined.

Germline-derived CDR1 and CDR2 are MDHEN and SYDVKM. The CDR3 totals 12 residues. V lost 5 bases to trimming and J lost 7 bases, with 9 bases between them. TCRdb fed the 5' RACE reads into MiXCR, producing one record per CDR3 protein. Of hundreds of thousands of distinct CDR3 sequences in the sample, around 6.4% were seen once. The origin of this receptor is a young man who received the YFV17D yellow fever vaccine. The chain links TRBV28 to TRBJ2-1; D unclear. The sample in question was PBMCs, obtained 5 days after the yellow fever booster vaccination. Here the CDR3 DNA reads TGTGCCAGCAGTCTAACCTGGAATGAGCAGTTCTTC. It is translated as CASSLTWNEQFF.